This T cell receptor beta chain was captured in a study of blood T cell repertoires in COVID-19. Turning to the study itself: There were acute and convalescent COVID-19 samples, and they came from the United States, Italy and Spain. Sources were T cells, B-cell-depleted T cells, or PBMCs; the material itself was cDNA or gDNA.

In the authors' methods: Amplification of reference gene primers was used by the study to estimate nucleated cell counts. Only in-frame clones appear in the TCRdb table, and some are missing; sequencing was by immunoSEQ multiplex PCR. D and trimming were read from the DNA, whereas the V and J calls and clone size are those reported in that table. In the table there are about 240,000 clones, approximately 78% of which are singletons. Trimming stripped 4 bases from V and 6 bases from J, with 12 bases between. The germline CDR1 and CDR2 sequences are LGHNA and YSLEER. This CDR3 is built from 14 residues. This clone was recorded only once.

The genes are TRBV4-3 and TRBJ2-2; tentatively, D is TRBD2 (5 bases). Sequenced material: peripheral blood. This clonotype was sampled from a woman aged 55-75 years with active or convalescent COVID-19. The CDR3 sequence is CASSPGLAPGELFF. CDR3 coding DNA: TGCGCCAGCAGCCCCGGGCTAGCCCCCGGGGAGCTGTTTTTT.